These 17 T cell receptor beta chains share one sample of origin, sequenced in a study of T cells in Graves' hyperthyroidism and ophthalmopathy. RNA transcripts gave rise to amplified TCR beta CDR3 regions. HTBI primers drove first-round RT-PCR of the TCR CDR3. One entry per CDR3 protein, called by TCRdb with MiXCR from the multiplex PCR reads. The repertoire holds hundreds of thousands of distinct CDR3 sequences, with roughly a sixth as singletons. Specimen: blood. All receptors derive from a woman aged 45 to 65 with Graves' hyperthyroidism that later progressed to Graves' ophthalmopathy.

This clonotype appeared many times. The chain combines TRBV5-1 with TRBJ2-5, with TRBD1 matching 7 bases. The V segment lost 3 bases and the J segment 1 base; nucleotides outside the gene matches: 9. Germline CDR1 SGHRS, CDR2 YFSETQ. The CDR3 length is 16 residues. The CDR3 region has the DNA TGCGCCAGCAGCTATGATATTGGGACAGCCCAAGAGACCCAGTACTTC. This encodes CASSYDIGTAQETQYF.

This clonotype was seen a few times. This chain uses TRBV5-1 with TRBJ2-2; 9 positions match TRBD2. Germline lookup yields CDR1 SGHRS and CDR2 YFSETQ. The junction had 8 bases not matched to a gene; V was cut back by 2 bases and J by 3 bases. The CDR3 extends over 17 amino acids. The CDR3 bases are TGCGCCAGCAGCTTTCGCGGGGGGGCCCTTGACACCGGGGAGCTGTTTTTT. As protein: CASSFRGGALDTGELFF.

This clonotype was recorded at least ten times. This chain links TRBV20-1 with TRBJ1-5; D possibly corresponds to TRBD1 (5 bases). Germline V gene sequence: CDR1 DFQATT, CDR2 SNEGSKA (reference sequence). V lost 1 base and J lost 3, with 13 bases in between. The CDR3 contains 15 residues. The CDR3 loop is CSARAEGWINQPQHF. Written as DNA, the CDR3 is TGCAGTGCTAGAGCCGAGGGGTGGATCAATCAGCCCCAGCATTTT.

V gene TRBV7-6 combines with J gene TRBJ1-2; D may be TRBD1 (5 bases). The CDR3 sequence is 14 residues long. The germline CDR1 and CDR2 sequences are SGHVS and FNYEAQ. V lost 5 bases to trimming and J lost 5 bases, with 15 bases between them. In DNA form, the CDR3 reads TGTGCCAGCAGCCGTGCGCAGGGAGTTTATGGCTACACCTTC. Amino acid sequence: CASSRAQGVYGYTF.

Ten or more counts support this clonotype. The V gene is TRBV29-1, the J gene TRBJ2-1; the match to TRBD2 covers 8 bases. The CDR3 is 17 amino acids. The trim removed 8 bases at V and 0 bases at J, leaving 15 bases unmatched. CDR1 and CDR2 (germline): SQVTM, ANQGSEA. The CDR3 loop reads CSTGGRTSLGSYNEQFF. Here the CDR3 DNA reads TGCAGCACTGGAGGGAGGACTAGCCTCGGCTCCTACAATGAGCAGTTCTTC.

The rearrangement links TRBV27 to TRBJ2-1; D call uncertain. Trimming removed 6 bases from V and 1 base from J, with 7 bases in between. The CDR3 is 13 amino acids. Germline CDR1 reads MNHEY; CDR2 reads SMNVEV (reference sequence). In nucleotides, the CDR3 is TGTGCCAGCAGGGTAACTTCCTACAATGAGCAGTTCTTC. Translated: CASRVTSYNEQFF.

In this sample, this clonotype turned up many times. One end of the junction does not line up with germline, which may come from a read error. The chain joins TRBV5-1 to TRBJ1-5; D gene uncertain. The CDR3 is 14 residues long. Germline CDR1 SGHRS, CDR2 YFSETQ. The CDR3 DNA is TGTGCCAGCAGCTTAGGGCAGACCAATCAGCCCCAGCATTTT. It yields the protein CASSLGQTNQPQHF.

This sequence joins TRBV30 and TRBJ1-6; TRBD1 agrees at 10 bases. V shed 0 bases and J 9 bases; nucleotides not matched to a gene: 11. The germline V gene encodes CDR1 GTSNPN and CDR2 SVGIG (reference sequence). The CDR3 consists of 17 residues. This CDR3 is CAWSVRGQGRPLSPLHF. The CDR3 nucleotides read TGTGCCTGGAGTGTAAGGGGACAGGGGCGCCCACTTTCACCCCTCCACTTT.

This clonotype was observed at least ten times. This chain joins TRBV3-1 and TRBJ1-5; TRBD1 agrees at 7 bases. This CDR3 is built from 13 residues. V gave up 6 bases and J gave up 5 bases; unmatched junction bases: 4. Germline loops: CDR1 LGHDT, CDR2 YNNKEL (reference sequence). CDR3 nucleotides: TGTGCCAGCAGTTTCGACAGGGATCAGCCCCAGCATTTT. It is translated as CASSFDRDQPQHF.

This clonotype was detected many times. The rearrangement uses TRBV5-1 and TRBJ1-2; 11 bases agree with TRBD1. CDR1 and CDR2 (germline): SGHRS, YFSETQ. Losses at the gene ends were 4 bases for V and 6 bases for J; bases not matched to a gene: 8. The CDR3 extends over 15 amino acids. CDR3 amino acids: CASSPRTGGANGYTF. CDR3 nucleotides: TGCGCCAGCAGCCCCCGGACAGGGGGCGCGAATGGCTACACCTTC.

This clonotype was seen a handful of times. This chain joins TRBV4-1 and TRBJ1-4; D is unresolved. Trimming pared 0 bases from V and 0 bases from J, leaving 5 bases between. This CDR3 region has 15 residues. The germline CDR1 and CDR2 sequences are MGHRA and YSYEKL. The CDR3 bases are TGCGCCAGCAGCCAAGACAACCCAACTAATGAAAAACTGTTTTTT. This gives the protein CASSQDNPTNEKLFF.

This clonotype appeared many times. The chain uses TRBV11-3 and TRBJ2-3, with no clear D. V was cut by 3 bases and J by 5 bases, with 21 bases left in between. Germline V gene sequence: CDR1 SGHNT, CDR2 YENEEA. The CDR3 loop spans 17 amino acids. The CDR3 DNA reads TGTGCCAGCAGCTTTCCCTCGGGTGGGGTTGTGGGAGATACGCAGTATTTT. It translates to CASSFPSGGVVGDTQYF.

This clonotype showed up just a few times. V and J are TRBV10-3 and TRBJ2-2, with D possibly TRBD1 on 5 matching bases. V was trimmed by 6 bases and J by 3 bases, leaving 8 bases between them. Germline CDR1 reads ENHRY; CDR2 reads SYGVKD. CDR3 length: 13 residues. Written as DNA, the CDR3 is TGTGCCATCAGGGTAGGGGACACCGGGGAGCTGTTTTTT. The encoded protein is CAIRVGDTGELFF.

This clonotype was recorded a few times. The chain has TRBV3-1 and TRBJ2-1; 10 nucleotides align to TRBD2. The CDR3 runs 15 residues. CDR1 LGHDT and CDR2 YNNKEL come from the germline V gene (reference sequence). J lost 6 bases, V lost 7 bases, and 9 bases had no gene match. CDR3 in DNA: TGTGCCAGCAAAAAACGGAGCGGGGGGGCCAATGAGCAGTTCTTC. Protein product: CASKKRSGGANEQFF.

The rearrangement links TRBV20-1 to TRBJ2-1, with TRBD2 identical over 9 bases. Germline V gene lookup returns CDR1 DFQATT and CDR2 SNEGSKA (reference sequence). The CDR3 has 14 residues. V lost 1 base and J lost 6; bases outside the gene matches: 4. The CDR3 DNA reads as TGCAGTGCTAGAGTAGCGGGGGTAAGCAATGAGCAGTTCTTC. Protein: CSARVAGVSNEQFF.

This clonotype has a handful of counts. This chain joins TRBV20-1 and TRBJ2-5; D may be TRBD1 (7 bases). The CDR3 runs to 15 residues. Trimming shortened V by 2 bases and J by 5 bases, and 18 bases separated the two germline ends. CDR1 and CDR2 from the germline V gene are DFQATT and SNEGSKA (reference sequence). CDR3 in amino acids: CSARPGTDAGETQYF. The CDR3 region has the DNA TGCAGTGCTAGACCGGGGACAGACGCGGGGGAGACCCAGTACTTC.

At least ten counts were recorded for this clonotype. V gene TRBV12-3 or TRBV12-4 combines with J gene TRBJ1-6; 10 nucleotides agree with TRBD1. V lost 7 bases and J lost 4; bases outside the gene matches: 4. The CDR3 runs to 15 residues. The CDR3 nucleotides read TGTGCCAGCACTCGACAGGGGGCGTATAATTCACCCCTCCACTTT. Its protein is CASTRQGAYNSPLHF.